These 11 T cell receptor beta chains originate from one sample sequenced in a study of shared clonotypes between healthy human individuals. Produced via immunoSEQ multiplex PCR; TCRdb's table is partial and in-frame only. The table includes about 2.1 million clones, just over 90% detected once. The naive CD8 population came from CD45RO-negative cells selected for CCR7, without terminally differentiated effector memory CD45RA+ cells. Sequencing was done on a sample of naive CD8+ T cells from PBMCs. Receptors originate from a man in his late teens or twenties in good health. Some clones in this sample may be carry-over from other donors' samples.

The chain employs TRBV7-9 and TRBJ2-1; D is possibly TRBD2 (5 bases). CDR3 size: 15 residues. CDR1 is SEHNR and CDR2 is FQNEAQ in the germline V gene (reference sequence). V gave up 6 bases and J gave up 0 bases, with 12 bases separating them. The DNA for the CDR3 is TGTGCCAGCAGTACTAAGCGGAGCTCCTACAATGAGCAGTTCTTC. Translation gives CASSTKRSSYNEQFF.

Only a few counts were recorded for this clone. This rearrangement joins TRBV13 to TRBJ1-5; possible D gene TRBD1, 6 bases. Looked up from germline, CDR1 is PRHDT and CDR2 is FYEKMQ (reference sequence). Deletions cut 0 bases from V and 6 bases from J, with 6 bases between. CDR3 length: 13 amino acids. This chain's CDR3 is CASSLGGAQPQHF. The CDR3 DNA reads TGTGCCAGCAGCTTAGGGGGGGCTCAGCCCCAGCATTTT.

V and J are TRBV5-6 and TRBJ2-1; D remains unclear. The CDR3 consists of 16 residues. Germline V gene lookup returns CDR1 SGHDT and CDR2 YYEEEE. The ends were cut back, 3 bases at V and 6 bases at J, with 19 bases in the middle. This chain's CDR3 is CASSSRFSFPPNEQFF. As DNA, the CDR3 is TGTGCCAGCAGCTCACGTTTTAGTTTTCCCCCCAATGAGCAGTTCTTC.

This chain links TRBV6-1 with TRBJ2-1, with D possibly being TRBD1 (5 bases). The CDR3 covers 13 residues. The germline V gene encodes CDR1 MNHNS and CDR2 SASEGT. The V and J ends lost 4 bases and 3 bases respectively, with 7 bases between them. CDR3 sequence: CASSGGDYNEQFF. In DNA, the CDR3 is TGTGCCAGCAGTGGGGGCGACTACAATGAGCAGTTCTTC.

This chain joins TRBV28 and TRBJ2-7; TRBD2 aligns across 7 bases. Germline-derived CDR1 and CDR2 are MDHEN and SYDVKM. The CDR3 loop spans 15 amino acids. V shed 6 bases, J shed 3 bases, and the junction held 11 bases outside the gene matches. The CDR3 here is CASSPPGSGFYEQYF. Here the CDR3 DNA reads TGTGCCAGCAGCCCACCGGGTAGCGGGTTCTACGAGCAGTACTTC.

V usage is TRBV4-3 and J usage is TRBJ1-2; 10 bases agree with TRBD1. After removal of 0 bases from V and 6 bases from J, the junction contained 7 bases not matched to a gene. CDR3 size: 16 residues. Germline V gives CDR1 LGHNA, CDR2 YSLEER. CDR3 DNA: TGCGCCAGCAGCCAAGATCGACAGGGGGCAGGGGATGGCTACACCTTC. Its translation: CASSQDRQGAGDGYTF.

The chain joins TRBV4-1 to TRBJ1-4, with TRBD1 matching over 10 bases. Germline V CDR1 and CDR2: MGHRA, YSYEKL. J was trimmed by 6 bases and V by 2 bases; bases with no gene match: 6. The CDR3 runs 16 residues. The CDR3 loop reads CASSQSPGQGYEKLFF. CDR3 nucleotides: TGCGCCAGCAGCCAATCGCCGGGACAGGGGTATGAAAAACTGTTTTTT.

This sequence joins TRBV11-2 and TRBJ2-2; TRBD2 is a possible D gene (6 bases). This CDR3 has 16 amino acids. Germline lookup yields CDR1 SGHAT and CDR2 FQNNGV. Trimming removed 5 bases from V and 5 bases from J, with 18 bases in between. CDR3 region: CASSPPPAGLTGELFF. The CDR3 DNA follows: TGTGCCAGCAGCCCTCCTCCAGCGGGTCTTACCGGGGAGCTGTTTTTT.

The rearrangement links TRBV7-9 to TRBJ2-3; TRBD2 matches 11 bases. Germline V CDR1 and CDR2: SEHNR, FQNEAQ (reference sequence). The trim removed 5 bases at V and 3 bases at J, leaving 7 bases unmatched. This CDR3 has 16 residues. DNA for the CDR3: TGTGCCAGCAGCCCCTTACTAGCGGGAGCGACAGATACGCAGTATTTT. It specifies CASSPLLAGATDTQYF.

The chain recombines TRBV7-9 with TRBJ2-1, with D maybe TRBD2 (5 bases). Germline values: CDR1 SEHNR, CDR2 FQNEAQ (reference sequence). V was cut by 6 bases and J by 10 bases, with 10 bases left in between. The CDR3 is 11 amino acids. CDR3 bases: TGTGCCAGCAGGAGTGGGGAGGAGCAGTTCTTC. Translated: CASRSGEEQFF.

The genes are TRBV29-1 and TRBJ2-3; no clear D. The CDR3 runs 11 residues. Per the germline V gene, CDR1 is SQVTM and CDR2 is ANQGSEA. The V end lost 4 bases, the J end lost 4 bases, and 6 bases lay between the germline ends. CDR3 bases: TGCAGCGTTGCTCTCTCAGATACGCAGTATTTT. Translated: CSVALSDTQYF.